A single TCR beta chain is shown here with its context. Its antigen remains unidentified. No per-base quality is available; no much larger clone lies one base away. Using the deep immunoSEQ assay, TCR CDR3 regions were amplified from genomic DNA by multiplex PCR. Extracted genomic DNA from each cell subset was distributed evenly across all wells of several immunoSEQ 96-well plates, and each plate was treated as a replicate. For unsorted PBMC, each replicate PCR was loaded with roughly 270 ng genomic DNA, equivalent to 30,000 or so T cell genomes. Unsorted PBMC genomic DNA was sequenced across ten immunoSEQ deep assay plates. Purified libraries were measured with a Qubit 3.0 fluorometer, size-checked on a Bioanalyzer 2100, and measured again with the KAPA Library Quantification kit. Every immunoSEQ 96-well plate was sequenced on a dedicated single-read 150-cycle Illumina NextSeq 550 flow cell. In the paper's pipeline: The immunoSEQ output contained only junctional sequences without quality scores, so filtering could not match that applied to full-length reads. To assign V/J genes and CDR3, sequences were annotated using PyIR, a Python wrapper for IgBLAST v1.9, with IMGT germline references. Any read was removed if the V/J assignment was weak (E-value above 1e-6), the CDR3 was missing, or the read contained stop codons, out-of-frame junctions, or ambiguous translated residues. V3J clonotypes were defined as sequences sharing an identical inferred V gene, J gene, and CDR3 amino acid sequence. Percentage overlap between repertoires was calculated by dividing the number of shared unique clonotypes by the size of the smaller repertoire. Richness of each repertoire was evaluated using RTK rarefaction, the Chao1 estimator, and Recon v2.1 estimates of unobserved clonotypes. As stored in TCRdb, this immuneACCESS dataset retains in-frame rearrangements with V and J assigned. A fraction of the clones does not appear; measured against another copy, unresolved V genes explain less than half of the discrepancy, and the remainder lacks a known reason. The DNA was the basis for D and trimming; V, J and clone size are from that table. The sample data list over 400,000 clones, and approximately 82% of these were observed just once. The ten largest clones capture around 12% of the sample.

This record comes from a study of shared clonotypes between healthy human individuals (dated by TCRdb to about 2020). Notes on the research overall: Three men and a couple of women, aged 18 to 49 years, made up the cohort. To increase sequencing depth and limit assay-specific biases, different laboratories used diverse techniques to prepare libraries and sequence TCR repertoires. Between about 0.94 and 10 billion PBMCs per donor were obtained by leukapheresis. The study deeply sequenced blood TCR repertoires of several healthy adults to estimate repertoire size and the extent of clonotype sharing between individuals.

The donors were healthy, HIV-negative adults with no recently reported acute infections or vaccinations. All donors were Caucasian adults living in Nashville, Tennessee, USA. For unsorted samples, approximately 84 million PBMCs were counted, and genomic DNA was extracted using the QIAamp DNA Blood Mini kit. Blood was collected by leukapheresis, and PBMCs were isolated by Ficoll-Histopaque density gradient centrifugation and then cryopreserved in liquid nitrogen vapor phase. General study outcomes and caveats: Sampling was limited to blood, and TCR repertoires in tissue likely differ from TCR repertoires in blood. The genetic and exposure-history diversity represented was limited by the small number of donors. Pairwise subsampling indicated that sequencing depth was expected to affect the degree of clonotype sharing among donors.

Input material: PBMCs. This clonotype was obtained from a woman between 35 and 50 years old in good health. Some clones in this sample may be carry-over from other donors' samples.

The sequenced DNA is TGCGCCAGCAGCCAAGTACACGGGAGTGGGGGCTACGAGCAGTACTTC. This gives the protein CASSQVHGSGGYEQYF. The V gene is TRBV4-3 and the J gene is TRBJ2-7; the D segment could be TRBD2, given 6 matching bases. V was cut back by 1 base and J by 3 bases, leaving a gap of 16 bases between them. Looking up the germline V gene yields CDR1 LGHNA and CDR2 YSLEER. The CDR3 spans 16 residues, from the cysteine through the phenylalanine. The only DNA kept is the CDR3, 48 bases in frame from the first base.